The 9 T cell receptor beta chains given below trace back to one sample, sequenced in a study of blood T cell repertoires in COVID-19. Here immunoSEQ multiplex PCR was the method, and the copy in TCRdb shows in-frame clones only, minus some. Of some 87,000 clones listed, 70% to 90% are singletons. Sequenced sample: peripheral blood. The receptor source for this set is a human donor with COVID-19, enrolled during active disease. The donor label of this sample is uncertain.

This clone was seen only once. This chain joins TRBV14 and TRBJ2-1; 10 positions agree with TRBD2. The CDR3 has 16 residues. Germline values: CDR1 SGHDN, CDR2 FVKESK. V lost 6 bases to trimming and J lost 4 bases; unmatched junction nucleotides: 9. CDR3 protein: CASSLLSGREYNEQFF. Written as DNA, the CDR3 is TGTGCCAGCAGTCTACTGAGCGGGAGGGAGTACAATGAGCAGTTCTTC.

V usage is TRBV28 and J usage is TRBJ2-7; weak D call: TRBD2 (6 bases). Germline V gene sequence: CDR1 MDHEN, CDR2 SYDVKM. The CDR3 contains 14 residues. V was shortened by 6 bases and J by 4 bases, with 16 bases between the two germline ends. The CDR3 nucleotides read TGTGCCAGCAGGGGCCGGGACTCCATTTACGAGCAGTACTTC. It codes for CASRGRDSIYEQYF.

This rearrangement joins TRBV9 to TRBJ1-1; D is possibly TRBD1 (5 bases). The germline gives CDR1 SGDLS, CDR2 YYNGEE. The germline V and J ends were trimmed by 0 bases and 1 base, with 19 bases remaining between them. This CDR3 contains 18 residues. The CDR3 DNA reads as TGTGCCAGCAGCGTAGCGACAGCAACTTCCCTCACGAACACTGAAGCTTTCTTT. Its protein product is CASSVATATSLTNTEAFF.

The chain is built from TRBV19 and TRBJ2-3, with TRBD2 as a possible D gene (5 bases). There are 14 residues in the CDR3. Between the trimmed V and J ends, which lost 9 bases and 2 bases, there was a span of 15 bases. Germline loops: CDR1 LNHDA, CDR2 SQIVND (reference sequence). Written as DNA, the CDR3 is TGTGCCAGCAGCTCTGGAGGATCCACAGATACGCAGTATTTT. Translated, it gives CASSSGGSTDTQYF. Full variable domain (remainder filled in from reference TRBV19 and TRBJ2-3): DGGITQSPKYLFRKEGQNVTLSCEQNLNHDAMYWYRQDPGQGLRLIYYSQIVNDFQKGDIAEGYSVSREKKESFPLTVTSAQKNPTAFYLCASSSGGSTDTQYFGPGTRLTVL.

This chain links TRBV5-5 with TRBJ2-2; 9 bases map to TRBD1. Germline CDR1 SGHKS, CDR2 YYEKEE (reference sequence). The CDR3 contains 15 residues. V gave up 3 bases and J gave up 3 bases; unmatched junction bases: 3. The CDR3 region is CASSSGTGYTGELFF. In DNA form, the CDR3 reads TGTGCCAGCAGCTCCGGGACAGGGTACACCGGGGAGCTGTTTTTT.

V and J are TRBV3-1 (or the pseudogene TRBV3-2) and TRBJ1-2, with a possible D match to TRBD1 (5 bases). The CDR3 is 15 amino acids. Germline CDR1 reads LGHDT; CDR2 reads YNNKEL (reference sequence). The V end was cut by 0 bases, the J end by 4 bases, with 12 bases between. CDR3 nucleotide sequence: TGTGCCAGCAGCCAAGAAGGGGTGGGCCTCTATGGCTACACCTTC. Amino acid sequence: CASSQEGVGLYGYTF.

This chain connects TRBV5-1 to TRBJ2-2; 10 nucleotides agree with TRBD1. The V gene end was trimmed by 0 bases and the J gene end by 3 bases; junction bases not matched to a gene: 2. CDR1 SGHRS and CDR2 YFSETQ come from the germline V gene. The CDR3 spans 16 residues. CDR3 nucleotides: TGCGCCAGCAGCTTGGCCGGGACAGGGGACACCGGGGAGCTGTTTTTT. As protein: CASSLAGTGDTGELFF.

This chain joins TRBV3-1 (or the pseudogene TRBV3-2) and TRBJ2-7, with 13 bases matching TRBD2. The germline V gene encodes CDR1 LGHDT and CDR2 YNNKEL (reference sequence). V trimming: 4 bases; J trimming: 4 bases; junction bases outside the gene matches: 4. This CDR3 is built from 15 residues. CDR3 region: CASSLSLAGGYEQYF. The CDR3 nucleotides are TGTGCCAGCAGCCTCTCACTAGCGGGGGGGTACGAGCAGTACTTC.

V and J are TRBV28 and TRBJ1-2; no reliable D call. Deletions cut 2 bases from V and 2 bases from J, with 6 bases between. CDR3 length: 13 residues. Per germline, CDR1 MDHEN and CDR2 SYDVKM. The chain's CDR3 is CASSLGQNYGYTF. Here the CDR3 DNA reads TGTGCCAGCAGTTTAGGCCAGAACTATGGCTACACCTTC.